Listed here are 22 T cell receptor beta chains from one sample, sequenced in a study of OX40 agonist ivuxolimab in advanced cancers. Sequencing was performed with immunoSEQ multiplex PCR; in TCRdb, only in-frame clones are kept and a portion is missing. The sample yields approximately 80,000 clones, 87% seen once. Sequenced material: CD4+ or CD8+ T cells sorted from blood, taken in a trial of the OX40 agonist ivuxolimab. The receptors derive from an adult with an advanced solid tumor such as melanoma, head and neck, liver or kidney cancer.

The V gene is TRBV5-1, the J gene TRBJ2-1; 7 nucleotides agree with TRBD1. Germline V gene sequence: CDR1 SGHRS, CDR2 YFSETQ. Germline trimming cut 4 bases from V and 6 bases from J; bases unmatched to any gene: 10. This CDR3 comprises 15 residues. The CDR3 protein is CASSPPGQQSNEQFF. In nucleotides, the CDR3 is TGCGCCAGCAGCCCACCGGGACAGCAGAGCAATGAGCAGTTCTTC.

V gene TRBV6-5 combines with J gene TRBJ1-5; 8 nucleotides match TRBD1. The V and J ends lost 4 bases and 4 bases, in that order; junction bases with no gene match: 3. CDR1 and CDR2 (germline): MNHEY, SVGAGI. There are 14 residues in the CDR3. In DNA form, the CDR3 reads TGTGCCAGCAGTTCCTACAGGGGGAATCAGCCCCAGCATTTT. Translated, it gives CASSSYRGNQPQHF.

V gene TRBV29-1 combines with J gene TRBJ2-1, with 9 bases identical to TRBD2. Trimming at V came to 3 bases and at J to 2 bases, leaving 8 bases not matched to a gene. CDR1 is SQVTM, CDR2 ANQGSEA, per germline. The CDR3 spans 16 residues. The CDR3 reads CSVDKTLAGTYNEQFF. The DNA for the CDR3 is TGCAGCGTTGATAAGACTCTAGCGGGAACCTACAATGAGCAGTTCTTC.

This chain connects TRBV27 to TRBJ2-5, with D perhaps TRBD2 (6 bases). Trimming left V 0 bases short and J 5 bases short, with 13 bases between. Germline V CDR1 and CDR2: MNHEY, SMNVEV (reference sequence). The length of the CDR3 is 15 residues. The DNA of the CDR3 is TGTGCCAGCAGTTTATCGGGCGGGACGAGGGAGACCCAGTACTTC. Translating it yields CASSLSGGTRETQYF.

The count of this clone is one. The chain links TRBV7-9 to TRBJ1-3; no definite D call. The germline gives CDR1 SEHNR, CDR2 FQNEAQ (reference sequence). Trimming took off 3 bases at V and 4 bases at J, with 10 bases between the two ends. This CDR3 is 14 amino acids long. CDR3 residues: CASSFMGFGNTIYF. CDR3 in DNA: TGTGCCAGCAGCTTTATGGGTTTCGGAAACACCATATATTTT.

The gene calls are TRBV2 and TRBJ2-3; weak D call: TRBD1 (5 bases). V dropped 4 bases and J dropped 8 bases, with 16 bases sitting between them. This CDR3 contains 14 residues. In germline, CDR1 is SNHLY, CDR2 FYNNEI. CDR3 region: CASSGAGSWGTQYF. The CDR3 DNA reads TGTGCCAGCAGTGGGGCAGGGTCCTGGGGTACGCAGTATTTT.

The chain employs TRBV28 and TRBJ2-2; 8 positions agree with TRBD2. V gave up 1 base and J gave up 7 bases; unmatched junction bases: 8. This CDR3 region has 16 residues. Germline lookup yields CDR1 MDHEN and CDR2 SYDVKM. The CDR3 bases are TGTGCCAGCAGTTTATCGGCTAGCGGGTTATTCGGGGAGCTGTTTTTT. Translating gives CASSLSASGLFGELFF.

The CDR3 sequence: CASSVSMGQGATYEQYF. In DNA, the CDR3 is TGTGCCAGCAGCGTCTCGATGGGACAGGGGGCCACCTACGAGCAGTACTTC. The chain has TRBV5-4 and TRBJ2-7; TRBD1 aligns across 12 bases. This CDR3 contains 17 residues. The V and J ends lost 4 bases and 2 bases, in that order; junction bases with no gene match: 10. The germline V gene encodes CDR1 SGHNT and CDR2 YYREEE (reference sequence).

V gene TRBV6-5 combines with J gene TRBJ1-1; D not certain. CDR3 length equals 11 residues. CDR1 MNHEY and CDR2 SVGAGI come from the germline V gene. The V end was cut by 6 bases, the J end by 8 bases, with 10 bases between. The CDR3 loop is CASRREGEAFF. The CDR3, as DNA: TGTGCCAGCAGGAGGGAGGGCGAAGCTTTCTTT.

The CDR3 loop is CASSLVAAVNQKAFF. CDR3 in DNA: TGTGCCAGCAGCTTGGTGGCGGCCGTCAACCAAAAAGCTTTCTTT. V is TRBV5-6 and J is TRBJ1-1; D call uncertain. Germline V gene lookup returns CDR1 SGHDT and CDR2 YYEEEE. Trimming shortened V by 0 bases and J by 9 bases, and 18 bases separated the two germline ends. The CDR3 contains 15 residues.

This rearrangement joins TRBV28 to TRBJ1-1; D is unclear. V lost 8 bases and J 10 bases, leaving 23 bases between the germline ends. Germline CDR1 and CDR2: MDHEN and SYDVKM. CDR3 length equals 14 residues. The CDR3 loop reads CASVNTAPPEGAFF. In DNA form, the CDR3 reads TGTGCCAGCGTAAATACAGCACCCCCGGAGGGAGCTTTCTTT.

The CDR3 sequence is CASRGRGFNQPQHF. In DNA, the CDR3 is TGTGCCAGCAGGGGGAGGGGTTTTAATCAGCCCCAGCATTTT. The gene calls are TRBV27 and TRBJ1-5; weak D call: TRBD1 (5 bases). CDR3 length: 14 amino acids. Trimming cost V 6 bases and J 4 bases, with 13 bases left between them. CDR1 and CDR2 from the germline V gene are MNHEY and SMNVEV (reference sequence).

This clone was picked up one time. The chain has TRBV2 and TRBJ2-3, with unresolved D. The V end lost 3 bases, the J end lost 0 bases, and 7 bases lay between the germline ends. CDR1 SNHLY and CDR2 FYNNEI come from the germline V gene. CDR3 length: 14 residues. Here the CDR3 DNA reads TGTGCCAGCAGTGACATGCCGAGCACAGATACGCAGTATTTT. Its protein is CASSDMPSTDTQYF.

CDR3 sequence: CASSYSKQYPWNEQYF. The CDR3 coding sequence is TGTGCCAGCAGTTACTCGAAACAGTACCCCTGGAACGAGCAGTACTTC. The chain has TRBV6-5 and TRBJ2-7; D unclear. V lost 0 bases and J lost 5, with 17 bases in between. This CDR3 contains 16 residues. CDR1 and CDR2 (germline): MNHEY, SVGAGI.

V gene TRBV5-8 combines with J gene TRBJ2-1; perhaps TRBD2 as D (6 bases). V lost 3 bases and J lost 6, with 16 bases in between. The germline V gene has CDR1 SGHTS and CDR2 YDEGEE. CDR3 length: 15 residues. This CDR3 is CASSWLGGAVNEQFF. The CDR3 DNA is TGTGCCAGCAGCTGGCTTGGAGGGGCGGTCAATGAGCAGTTCTTC.

The chain has TRBV9 and TRBJ1-1, with D perhaps matching TRBD1 (6 bases). Trimming took off 0 bases at V and 4 bases at J, with 13 bases between the two ends. The CDR3 is 15 residues long. The germline CDR1 and CDR2 sequences are SGDLS and YYNGEE. The CDR3 loop is CASSVDAGGLTEAFF. CDR3 in DNA: TGTGCCAGCAGCGTAGATGCGGGGGGGCTCACTGAAGCTTTCTTT.

The chain recombines TRBV5-1 with TRBJ2-1, with D unclear. Germline CDR1 reads SGHRS; CDR2 reads YFSETQ. V was clipped by 7 bases and J by 3 bases, with 14 bases between them. This CDR3 has 14 amino acids. The CDR3 nucleotides read TGCGCCAGCGGGCAGAGTGGCTACTACAATGAGCAGTTCTTC. Translating gives CASGQSGYYNEQFF.

The rearrangement uses TRBV18 and TRBJ2-3; D may be TRBD2 (6 bases). CDR3 length: 14 residues. V was cut by 1 base and J by 3 bases, with 8 bases left in between. The V gene's germline CDR1 is KGHSH and CDR2 LQKENI. The CDR3 bases are TGTGCCAGCTCACCACGTAGCGGTACAGATACGCAGTATTTT. Translating it yields CASSPRSGTDTQYF. Supplemented by reference TRBV18 and TRBJ2-3, the full variable domain reads NAGVMQNPRHLVRRRGQEARLRCSPMKGHSHVYWYRQLPEEGLKFMVYLQKENIIDESGMPKERFSAEFPKEGPSILRIQQVVRGDSAAYFCASSPRSGTDTQYFGPGTRLTVL.

This chain links TRBV11-2 with TRBJ1-2; a possible D gene is TRBD1 (5 bases). The CDR3 contains 14 residues. Germline-derived CDR1 and CDR2 are SGHAT and FQNNGV. V lost 9 bases and J 4 bases, leaving 18 bases between the germline ends. The chain's CDR3 is CASRYPREIYGYTF. CDR3 in DNA: TGTGCCAGTAGATACCCCAGGGAAATCTATGGCTACACCTTC.

The V call is TRBV19, the J call TRBJ1-4; no clear D gene. V lost 2 bases and J 7 bases, leaving 8 bases between the germline ends. This CDR3 contains 13 residues. CDR1 and CDR2 from the germline V gene are LNHDA and SQIVND (reference sequence). The CDR3 DNA reads as TGTGCCAGTAGTATAAGGGAAGGTGAAAAACTGTTTTTT. Translated: CASSIREGEKLFF.

The chain joins TRBV27 to TRBJ2-7, with 10 bases identical to TRBD1. Trimming took 5 bases from V and 2 from J; bases not matched to a gene: 6. The CDR3 contains 15 residues. Germline lookup yields CDR1 MNHEY and CDR2 SMNVEV (reference sequence). As DNA, the CDR3 is TGTGCCAGCAGTAAGAGACAGGGGGCTCCCTACGAGCAGTACTTC. Its protein product is CASSKRQGAPYEQYF.

The chain has TRBV6-4 and TRBJ2-1; 12 bases align to TRBD2. The trim removed 3 bases at V and 1 base at J, leaving 4 bases unmatched. CDR3 size: 17 residues. CDR1 MRHNA and CDR2 SNTAGT come from the germline V gene. The DNA of the CDR3 is TGTGCCAGCAGTGAGTCTGGACTAGCGGGGTCCTACAATGAGCAGTTCTTC. Translating gives CASSESGLAGSYNEQFF.